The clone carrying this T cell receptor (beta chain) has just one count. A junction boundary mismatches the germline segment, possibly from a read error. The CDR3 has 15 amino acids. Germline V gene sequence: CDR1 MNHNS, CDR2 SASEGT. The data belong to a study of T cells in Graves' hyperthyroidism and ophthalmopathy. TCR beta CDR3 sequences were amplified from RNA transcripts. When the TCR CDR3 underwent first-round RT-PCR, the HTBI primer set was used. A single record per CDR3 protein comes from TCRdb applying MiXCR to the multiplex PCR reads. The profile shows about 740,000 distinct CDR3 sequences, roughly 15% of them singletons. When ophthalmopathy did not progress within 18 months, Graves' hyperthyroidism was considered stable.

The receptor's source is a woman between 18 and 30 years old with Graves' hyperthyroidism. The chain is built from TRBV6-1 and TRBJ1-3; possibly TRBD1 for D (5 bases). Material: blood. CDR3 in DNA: TGTGCCAGCGGTGAACTTTTGGGGGTCGGAAACACCATATATTTT. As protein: CASGELLGVGNTIYF.